This T cell receptor beta chain was sequenced for a study of T cells in Graves' hyperthyroidism and ophthalmopathy. Germline V lookup: CDR1 LGHDT, CDR2 YNNKEL (reference sequence). V was pared by 1 base and J by 7 bases, with 16 bases between. There are 15 residues in the CDR3. Ophthalmopathy patients had Clinical Activity Score at least 3, NOSPECS grade at least 4, duration under 3 months. Source material for PBMCs was around 10 ml fresh peripheral blood. RNA transcripts gave rise to amplified TCR beta CDR3 regions. An initial round of RT-PCR targeting the TCR CDR3 relied on the HTBI primer set. A single record per CDR3 protein comes from TCRdb applying MiXCR to the multiplex PCR reads. The table lists 450,000 to 650,000 distinct CDR3 sequences, roughly 15% of them singletons. This clonotype was counted ten times or more. Its target is not known. Study conclusions and caveats: In blood, most of the thyroid clonotypes expanded above 0.001 were also present.

This chain joins TRBV3-1 and TRBJ1-1; possible D gene TRBD1, 6 bases. This clonotype was obtained from a woman aged 18-29 years with Graves' ophthalmopathy. Specimen: blood. The CDR3 DNA follows: TGTGCCAGCAGCCAAGCCCACTCTGGACAGTTTGAAGCTTTCTTT. It specifies CASSQAHSGQFEAFF.